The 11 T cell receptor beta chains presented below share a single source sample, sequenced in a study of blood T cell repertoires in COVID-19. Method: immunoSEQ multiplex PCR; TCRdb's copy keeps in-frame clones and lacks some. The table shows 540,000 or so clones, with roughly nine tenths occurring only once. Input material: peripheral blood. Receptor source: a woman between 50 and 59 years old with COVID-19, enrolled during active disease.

This CDR3 reads CASSTGTGGLGDTQYF. The CDR3 DNA is TGTGCCAGCAGCACTGGGACAGGGGGTCTAGGGGATACGCAGTATTTT. The chain combines TRBV9 with TRBJ2-3, with 11 bases matching TRBD1. The CDR3 totals 16 residues. Trimming removed 4 bases from V and 6 bases from J; junction bases left unmatched: 10. From germline, CDR1 is SGDLS and CDR2 YYNGEE.

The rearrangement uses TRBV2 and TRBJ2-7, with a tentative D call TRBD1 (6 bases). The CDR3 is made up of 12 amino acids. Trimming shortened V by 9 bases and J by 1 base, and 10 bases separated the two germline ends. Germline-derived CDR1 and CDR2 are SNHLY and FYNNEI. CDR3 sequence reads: CASSTGSYEQYF. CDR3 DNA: TGTGCCAGTTCCACAGGGTCCTACGAGCAGTACTTC.

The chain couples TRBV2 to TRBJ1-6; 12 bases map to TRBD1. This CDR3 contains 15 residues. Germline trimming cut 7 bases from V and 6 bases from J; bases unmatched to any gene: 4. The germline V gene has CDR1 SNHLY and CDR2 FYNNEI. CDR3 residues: CASKGQGAFNSPLHF. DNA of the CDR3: TGTGCCAGCAAGGGACAGGGGGCTTTTAATTCACCCCTCCACTTT.

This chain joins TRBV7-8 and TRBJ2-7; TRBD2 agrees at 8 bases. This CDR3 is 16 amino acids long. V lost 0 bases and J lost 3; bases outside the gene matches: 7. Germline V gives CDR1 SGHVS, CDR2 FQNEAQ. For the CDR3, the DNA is TGTGCCAGCAGCTTAGCCGGGACTAGAGGTGGCTACGAGCAGTACTTC. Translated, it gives CASSLAGTRGGYEQYF. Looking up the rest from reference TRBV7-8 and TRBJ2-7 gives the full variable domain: GAGVSQSPRYKVAKRGQDVALRCDPISGHVSLFWYQQALGQGPEFLTYFQNEAQLDKSGLPSDRFFAERPEGSVSTLKIQRTQQEDSAVYLCASSLAGTRGGYEQYFGPGTRLTVT.

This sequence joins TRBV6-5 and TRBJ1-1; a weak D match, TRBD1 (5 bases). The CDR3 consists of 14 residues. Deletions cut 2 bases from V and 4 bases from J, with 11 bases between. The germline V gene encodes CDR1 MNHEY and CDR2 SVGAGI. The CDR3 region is CASSYARASTEAFF. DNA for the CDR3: TGTGCCAGCAGTTACGCCAGGGCGAGCACTGAAGCTTTCTTT.

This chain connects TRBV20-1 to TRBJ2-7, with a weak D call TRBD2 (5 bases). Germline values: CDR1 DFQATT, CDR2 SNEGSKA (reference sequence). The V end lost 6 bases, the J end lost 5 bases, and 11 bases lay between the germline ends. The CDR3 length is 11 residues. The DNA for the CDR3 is TGCAGTGCCACCGAGGGCCACGAGCAGTACTTC. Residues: CSATEGHEQYF.

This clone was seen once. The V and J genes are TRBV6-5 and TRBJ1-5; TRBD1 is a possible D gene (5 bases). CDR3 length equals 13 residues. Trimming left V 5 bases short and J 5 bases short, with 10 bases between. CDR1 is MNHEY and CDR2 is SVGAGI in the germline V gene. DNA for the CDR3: TGTGCCAGCAGTCCCCGGGGGGATCAGCCCCAGCATTTT. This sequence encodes CASSPRGDQPQHF.

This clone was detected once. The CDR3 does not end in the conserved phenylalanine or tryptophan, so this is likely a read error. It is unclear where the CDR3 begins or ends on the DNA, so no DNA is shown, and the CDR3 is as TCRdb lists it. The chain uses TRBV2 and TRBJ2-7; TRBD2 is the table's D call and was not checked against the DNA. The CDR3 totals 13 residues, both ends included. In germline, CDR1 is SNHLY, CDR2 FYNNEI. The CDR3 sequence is CASSLTSGEKVFG.

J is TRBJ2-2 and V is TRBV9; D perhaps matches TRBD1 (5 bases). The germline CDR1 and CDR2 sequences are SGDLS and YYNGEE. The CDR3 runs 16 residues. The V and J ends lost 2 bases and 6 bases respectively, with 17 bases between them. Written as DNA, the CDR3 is TGTGCCAGCAGCGTGTCGACAGAGAGAGTCGCCGGGGAGCTGTTTTTT. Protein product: CASSVSTERVAGELFF.

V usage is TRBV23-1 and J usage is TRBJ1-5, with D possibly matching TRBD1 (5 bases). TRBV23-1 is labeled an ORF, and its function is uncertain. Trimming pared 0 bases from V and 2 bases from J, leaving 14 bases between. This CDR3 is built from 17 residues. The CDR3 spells CASSQSRRGSGNQPQHF. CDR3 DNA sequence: TGCGCCAGCAGTCAATCGAGGAGGGGTAGTGGCAATCAGCCCCAGCATTTT.

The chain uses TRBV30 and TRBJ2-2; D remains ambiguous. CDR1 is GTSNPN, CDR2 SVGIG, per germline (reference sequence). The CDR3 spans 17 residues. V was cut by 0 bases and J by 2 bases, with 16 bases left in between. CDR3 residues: CAWSVRYGYGNTGELFF. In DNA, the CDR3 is TGTGCCTGGAGTGTACGATACGGGTACGGAAACACCGGGGAGCTGTTTTTT.